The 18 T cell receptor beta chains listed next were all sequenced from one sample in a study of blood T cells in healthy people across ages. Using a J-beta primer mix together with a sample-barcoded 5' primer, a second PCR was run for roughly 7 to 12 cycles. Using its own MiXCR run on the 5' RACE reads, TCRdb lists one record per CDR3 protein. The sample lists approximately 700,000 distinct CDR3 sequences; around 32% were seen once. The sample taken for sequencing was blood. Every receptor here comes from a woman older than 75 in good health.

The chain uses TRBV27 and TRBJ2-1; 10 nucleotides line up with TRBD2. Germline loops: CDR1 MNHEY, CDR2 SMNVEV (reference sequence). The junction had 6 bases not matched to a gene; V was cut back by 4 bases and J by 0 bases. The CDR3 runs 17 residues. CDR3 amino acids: CASSSKTSGFSYNEQFF. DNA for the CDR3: TGTGCCAGCAGTTCCAAGACTAGCGGGTTCTCCTACAATGAGCAGTTCTTC.

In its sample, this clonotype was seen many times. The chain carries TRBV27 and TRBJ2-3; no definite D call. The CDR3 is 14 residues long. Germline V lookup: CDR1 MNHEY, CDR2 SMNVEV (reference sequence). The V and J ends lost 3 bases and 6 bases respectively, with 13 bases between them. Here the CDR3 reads CASSFWGIQDTQYF. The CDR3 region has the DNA TGTGCCAGCAGTTTTTGGGGAATTCAGGATACGCAGTATTTT.

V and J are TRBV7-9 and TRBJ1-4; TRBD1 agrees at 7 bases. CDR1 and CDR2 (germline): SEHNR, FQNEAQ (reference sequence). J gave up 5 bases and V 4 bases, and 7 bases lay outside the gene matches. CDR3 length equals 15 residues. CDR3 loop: CASSWVTGTNEKLFF. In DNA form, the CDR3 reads TGTGCCAGCAGCTGGGTGACAGGGACGAATGAAAAACTGTTTTTT.

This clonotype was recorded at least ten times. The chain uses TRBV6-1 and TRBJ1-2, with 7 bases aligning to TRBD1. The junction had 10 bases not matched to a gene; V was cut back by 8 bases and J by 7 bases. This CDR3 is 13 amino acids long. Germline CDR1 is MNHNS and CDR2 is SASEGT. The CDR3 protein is CASATDRDGGYTF. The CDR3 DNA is TGTGCCAGCGCCACCGACAGGGATGGTGGCTACACCTTC.

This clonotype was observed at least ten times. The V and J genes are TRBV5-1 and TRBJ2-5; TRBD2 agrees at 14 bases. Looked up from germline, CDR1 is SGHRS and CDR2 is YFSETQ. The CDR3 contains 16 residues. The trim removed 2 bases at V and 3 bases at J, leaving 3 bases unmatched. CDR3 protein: CASSFTGLAGEETQYF. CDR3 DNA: TGCGCCAGCAGCTTTACGGGACTAGCGGGGGAAGAGACCCAGTACTTC.

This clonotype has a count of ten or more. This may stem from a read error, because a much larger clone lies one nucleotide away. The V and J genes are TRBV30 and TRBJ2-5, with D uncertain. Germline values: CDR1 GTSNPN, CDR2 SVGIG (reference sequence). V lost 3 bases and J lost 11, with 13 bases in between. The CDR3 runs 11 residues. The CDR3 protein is CAWRRVYEQYF. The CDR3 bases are TGTGCCTGGAGGCGAGTCTATGAGCAGTACTTC.

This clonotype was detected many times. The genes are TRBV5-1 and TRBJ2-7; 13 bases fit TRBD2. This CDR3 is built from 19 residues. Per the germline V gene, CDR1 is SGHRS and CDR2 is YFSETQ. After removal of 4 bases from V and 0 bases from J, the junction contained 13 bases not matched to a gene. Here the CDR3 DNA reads TGCGCCAGCAGCCAAACCGGGACTAGCGGGGCTTTCTACTCCTACGAGCAGTACTTC. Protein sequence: CASSQTGTSGAFYSYEQYF.

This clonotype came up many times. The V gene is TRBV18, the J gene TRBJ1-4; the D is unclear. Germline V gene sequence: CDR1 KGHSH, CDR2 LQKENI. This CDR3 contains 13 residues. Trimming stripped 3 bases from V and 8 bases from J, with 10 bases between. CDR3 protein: CASSPALKEKLFF. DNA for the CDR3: TGTGCCAGCTCACCGGCACTAAAGGAAAAACTGTTTTTT.

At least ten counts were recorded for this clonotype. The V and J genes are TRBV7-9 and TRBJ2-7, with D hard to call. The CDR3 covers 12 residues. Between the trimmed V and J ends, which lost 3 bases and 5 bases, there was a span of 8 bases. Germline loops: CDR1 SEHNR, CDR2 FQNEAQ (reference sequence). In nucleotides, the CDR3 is TGTGCCAGCAGCTTGAGTTTACACGAGCAGTACTTC. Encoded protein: CASSLSLHEQYF. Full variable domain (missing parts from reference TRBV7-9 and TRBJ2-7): DTGVSQNPRHKITKRGQNVTFRCDPISEHNRLYWYRQTLGQGPEFLTYFQNEAQLEKSRLLSDRFSAERPKGSFSTLEIQRTEQGDSAMYLCASSLSLHEQYFGPGTRLTVT.

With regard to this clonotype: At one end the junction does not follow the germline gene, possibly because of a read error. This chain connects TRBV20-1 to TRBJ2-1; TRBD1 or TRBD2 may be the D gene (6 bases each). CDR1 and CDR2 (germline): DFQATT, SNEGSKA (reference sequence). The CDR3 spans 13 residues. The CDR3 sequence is CSARSGAGNEQFF. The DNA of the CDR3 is TGTAGTGCTAGATCGGGGGCTGGGAATGAGCAGTTCTTC.

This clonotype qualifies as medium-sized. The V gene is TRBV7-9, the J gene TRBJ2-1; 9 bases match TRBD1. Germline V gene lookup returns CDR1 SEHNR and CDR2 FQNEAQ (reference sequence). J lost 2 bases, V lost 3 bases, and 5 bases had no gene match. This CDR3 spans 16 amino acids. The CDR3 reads CASSFITGGPYNEQFF. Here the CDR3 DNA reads TGTGCCAGCAGCTTCATTACAGGGGGCCCCTACAATGAGCAGTTCTTC.

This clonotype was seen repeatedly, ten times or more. For the CDR3, the DNA is TGTGCCAGCAGCTTAGAAGGGGCAGGACTTGAAAAACTGTTTTTT. It codes for CASSLEGAGLEKLFF. The chain carries TRBV7-9 and TRBJ1-4; D is perhaps TRBD1 (5 bases). Deletions cut 1 base from V and 7 bases from J, with 13 bases between. Germline CDR1 reads SEHNR; CDR2 reads FQNEAQ (reference sequence). The CDR3 has 15 amino acids.

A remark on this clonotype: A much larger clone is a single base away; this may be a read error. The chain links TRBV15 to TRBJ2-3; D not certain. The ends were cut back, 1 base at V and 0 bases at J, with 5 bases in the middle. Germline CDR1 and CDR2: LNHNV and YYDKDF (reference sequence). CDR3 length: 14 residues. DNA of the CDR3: TGTGCCACCAGCAGAGTTCCTAGCACAGATACGCAGTATTTT. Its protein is CATSRVPSTDTQYF.

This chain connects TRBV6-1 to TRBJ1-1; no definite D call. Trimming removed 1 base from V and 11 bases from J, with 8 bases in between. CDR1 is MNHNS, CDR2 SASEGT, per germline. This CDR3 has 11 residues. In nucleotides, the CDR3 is TGTGCCAGCAGTGAAGTTGCAGAGGCTTTCTTT. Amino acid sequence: CASSEVAEAFF.

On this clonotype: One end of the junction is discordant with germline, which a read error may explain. The CDR3 DNA reads TGTGCCGGCTCACCATCGGATCTAGTCAAAAACATTCAGTACTTC. Encoded protein: CAGSPSDLVKNIQYF. The rearrangement uses TRBV18 and TRBJ2-4; no reliable D call. The germline V gene encodes CDR1 KGHSH and CDR2 LQKENI. The CDR3 has 15 amino acids.

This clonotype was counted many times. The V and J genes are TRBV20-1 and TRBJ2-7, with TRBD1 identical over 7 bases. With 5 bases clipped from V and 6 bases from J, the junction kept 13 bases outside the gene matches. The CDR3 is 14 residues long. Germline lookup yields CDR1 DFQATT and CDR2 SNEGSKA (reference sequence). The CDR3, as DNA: TGCAGTGCTTATACGGACAGGTCCCTTTTCGAGCAGTACTTC. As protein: CSAYTDRSLFEQYF.

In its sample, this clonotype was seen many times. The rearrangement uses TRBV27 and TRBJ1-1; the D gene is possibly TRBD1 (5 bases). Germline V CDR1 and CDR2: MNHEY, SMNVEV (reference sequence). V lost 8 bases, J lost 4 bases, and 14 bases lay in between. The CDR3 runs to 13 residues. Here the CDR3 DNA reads TGTGCCAGCGCCGTCGGGGGTCGCACTGAAGCTTTCTTT. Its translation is CASAVGGRTEAFF.

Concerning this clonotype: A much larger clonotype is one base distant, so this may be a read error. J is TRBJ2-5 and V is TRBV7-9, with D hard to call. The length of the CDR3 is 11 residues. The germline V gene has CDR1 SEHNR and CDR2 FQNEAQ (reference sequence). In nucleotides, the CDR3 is TGTGGCAGCAGCAACTTAGAGACCCAGTACTTC. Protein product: CGSSNLETQYF.